This TCR beta chain stems from a study of T cells in Graves' hyperthyroidism and ophthalmopathy. Amplified TCR beta CDR3 regions derived from RNA transcripts. With the HTBI primer set, the TCR CDR3 went through a first round of RT-PCR. TCRdb redid the calling of the multiplex PCR reads with MiXCR, one entry per CDR3 protein. The data show 530,000 or so distinct CDR3 sequences, around 22% seen once. Each person with ophthalmopathy scored at least 3 on the Clinical Activity Score, reached NOSPECS grade 4 or higher, and had been ill under 3 months. The PBMCs studied were ones that came from roughly 9.1 ml fresh peripheral blood. This clonotype was picked up many times. Its antigen is undetermined. Study-wide results and limits: The majority of expanded thyroid clonotypes above 0.001 also appeared in blood.

With 4 bases clipped from V and 1 base from J, the junction kept 9 bases outside the gene matches. CDR1 is LGHNA, CDR2 YNFKEQ, per germline. CDR3 size: 16 residues. The receptor comes from a woman aged 30 to 39 with Graves' ophthalmopathy. V and J are TRBV4-2 and TRBJ1-1; 7 bases map to TRBD1. Sequencing was performed on blood. CDR3 sequence (DNA): TGTGCCAGCAGCCTCCAGACAGGGTCCCGGAACACTGAAGCTTTCTTT. Translated: CASSLQTGSRNTEAFF.